This T cell receptor (beta chain) was identified during a study of metastatic and nonmetastatic thyroid tumors. This clone showed up many times. With MiXCR, TCRdb called clones anew from the PCR reads. This table has tens of thousands of clones, 10% to 12% appearing once. The length of the CDR3 is 15 residues. V gave up 4 bases and J gave up 0 bases, with 9 bases separating them. No treatment had been given to any patient before thyroid surgery. Material: blood. The sequence was obtained from a female donor with papillary thyroid cancer or a benign thyroid nodule (not recorded which). Some clones in this sample may be carry-over from other donors' samples. The chain is built from TRBV12-3 or TRBV12-4 and TRBJ2-2; D not resolved. CDR3 bases: TGTGCCAGCAGTTCCGCGGAACCGAACACCGGGGAGCTGTTTTTT. Translated, it gives CASSSAEPNTGELFF.